These 23 T cell receptor beta chains were sequenced from one sample in a study of blood T cell repertoires in COVID-19. Here immunoSEQ multiplex PCR was the method, and the copy in TCRdb shows in-frame clones only, minus some. The repertoire holds under 200,000 clones, with almost 85% as singletons. Sample: peripheral blood. Receptor source: a woman over 75 with COVID-19, enrolled during active disease.

This clone was found a few times. The genes are TRBV11-3 and TRBJ2-1; a possible D gene is TRBD2 (6 bases). CDR3 length: 16 amino acids. Germline CDR1 reads SGHNT; CDR2 reads YENEEA. V was pared by 3 bases and J by 10 bases, with 22 bases between. CDR3 coding DNA: TGTGCCAGCAGCTTTAGGACGGGAGTACTGTCTGGAGAGCAGTTCTTC. This codes for CASSFRTGVLSGEQFF.

This chain connects TRBV28 to TRBJ2-2; 13 bases match TRBD2. The CDR3 has 14 amino acids. The germline gives CDR1 MDHEN, CDR2 SYDVKM. V shed 6 bases and J 8 bases; nucleotides not matched to a gene: 3. The CDR3 DNA sequence: TGTGCCAGCAGCGGGACTAGCGGGATAGGGGAGCTGTTTTTT. It codes for CASSGTSGIGELFF.

This chain links TRBV2 with TRBJ2-5; TRBD2 matches 9 bases. The junction had 5 bases not matched to a gene; V was cut back by 6 bases and J by 3 bases. The CDR3 covers 14 residues. The germline V gene has CDR1 SNHLY and CDR2 FYNNEI. CDR3 DNA: TGTGCCAGCAGGGCCGGGACTAGCAAAGAGACCCAGTACTTC. Translating gives CASRAGTSKETQYF.

This chain joins TRBV6-5 and TRBJ2-7, with D possibly being TRBD1 (6 bases). CDR3 size: 14 residues. The germline CDR1 and CDR2 sequences are MNHEY and SVGAGI. With 6 bases removed from V and 0 bases from J, the gap between germline ends came to 12 bases. CDR3 in DNA: TGTGCCAGCAGATGGACAGTGAACTCCTACGAGCAGTACTTC. Translating it yields CASRWTVNSYEQYF.

V usage is TRBV19 and J usage is TRBJ2-5; 10 bases align to TRBD2. The CDR3 runs to 16 residues. After removal of 4 bases from V and 1 base from J, the junction contained 6 bases not matched to a gene. The germline gives CDR1 LNHDA, CDR2 SQIVND (reference sequence). As DNA, the CDR3 is TGTGCCAGTAGTAAACCACTAGCGGGGATCCAAGAGACCCAGTACTTC. It yields the protein CASSKPLAGIQETQYF.

J is TRBJ2-1 and V is TRBV30; 13 nucleotides match TRBD2. The CDR3 loop spans 15 amino acids. V shed 0 bases and J 5 bases; nucleotides not matched to a gene: 1. The germline V gene encodes CDR1 GTSNPN and CDR2 SVGIG (reference sequence). CDR3 in amino acids: CAWSVGTSGNNEQFF. In nucleotides, the CDR3 is TGTGCCTGGAGTGTAGGGACTAGCGGGAACAATGAGCAGTTCTTC.

CDR3 residues: CASIRRTGVDGYTF. In DNA, the CDR3 is TGTGCCAGCATTCGCAGGACAGGGGTCGATGGCTACACCTTC. The chain has TRBV13 and TRBJ1-2; TRBD1 matches at 9 bases. Trimming cost V 7 bases and J 6 bases; bases outside gene matches: 9. The CDR3 sequence is 14 residues long. Germline V CDR1 and CDR2: PRHDT, FYEKMQ (reference sequence). The whole variable domain, filled in from reference TRBV13 and TRBJ1-2, reads AAGVIQSPRHLIKEKRETATLKCYPIPRHDTVYWYQQGPGQDPQFLISFYEKMQSDKGSIPDRFSAQQFSDYHSELNMSSLELGDSALYFCASIRRTGVDGYTFGSGTRLTVV.

This clone was detected only a few times. The chain joins TRBV2 to TRBJ2-7; TRBD1 matches 9 bases. The germline gives CDR1 SNHLY, CDR2 FYNNEI. CDR3 length equals 12 residues. V lost 8 bases and J lost 5; bases outside the gene matches: 4. CDR3 sequence: CASSGTGHEQYF. Written as DNA, the CDR3 is TGTGCCAGCTCCGGGACAGGGCACGAGCAGTACTTC. The full variable domain, with the rest looked up from reference TRBV2 and TRBJ2-7, is EPEVTQTPSHQVTQMGQEVILRCVPISNHLYFYWYRQILGQKVEFLVSFYNNEISEKSEIFDDQFSVERPDGSNFTLKIRSTKLEDSAMYFCASSGTGHEQYFGPGTRLTVT.

The chain's CDR3 is CASSQLVGSSYNEQFF. The DNA of the CDR3 is TGTGCCAGCAGCCAATTGGTTGGCTCCTCCTACAATGAGCAGTTCTTC. The chain couples TRBV14 to TRBJ2-1; no firm D call. With 2 bases removed from V and 0 bases from J, the gap between germline ends came to 11 bases. Looked up from germline, CDR1 is SGHDN and CDR2 is FVKESK. This CDR3 spans 16 amino acids. Supplemented by reference TRBV14 and TRBJ2-1, the full variable domain reads EAGVTQFPSHSVIEKGQTVTLRCDPISGHDNLYWYRRVMGKEIKFLLHFVKESKQDESGMPNNRFLAERTGGTYSTLKVQPAELEDSGVYFCASSQLVGSSYNEQFFGPGTRLTVL.

The chain couples TRBV2 to TRBJ2-1, with 7 bases fitting TRBD2. This CDR3 contains 12 residues. V shed 8 bases and J 7 bases; nucleotides not matched to a gene: 5. Germline V gene data show CDR1 as SNHLY and CDR2 as FYNNEI. The CDR3 region has the DNA TGTGCCAGCGTCAGACTAGCAAATGAGCAGTTCTTC. It encodes CASVRLANEQFF. Together with reference TRBV2 and TRBJ2-1, the CDR3 gives the full variable domain: EPEVTQTPSHQVTQMGQEVILRCVPISNHLYFYWYRQILGQKVEFLVSFYNNEISEKSEIFDDQFSVERPDGSNFTLKIRSTKLEDSAMYFCASVRLANEQFFGPGTRLTVL.

This clone was counted many times. Here the CDR3 reads CASSPDSAYEQYF. Written as DNA, the CDR3 is TGTGCCAGCTCACCGGACAGCGCCTACGAGCAGTACTTC. The chain employs TRBV18 and TRBJ2-7; D may be TRBD1 (6 bases). V lost 3 bases to trimming and J lost 2 bases, with 8 bases between them. The CDR3 extends over 13 amino acids. Germline CDR1 is KGHSH and CDR2 is LQKENI.

The V and J genes are TRBV10-1 and TRBJ1-2; D unclear. This CDR3 has 18 residues. Trimming took 3 bases from V and 8 from J, leaving 28 bases between them. CDR1 and CDR2 (germline): WNHNN, SYGVQD (reference sequence). In nucleotides, the CDR3 is TGCGCCAGCAGTGAAAAACGGAGGCTAATGACTCTCCCATTAGGCTACACCTTC. It specifies CASSEKRRLMTLPLGYTF.

V is TRBV10-1 and J is TRBJ2-2, with a possible D match to TRBD2 (6 bases). This CDR3 region has 14 residues. Trimming removed 6 bases at V and 5 bases at J, with 13 bases between. Germline values: CDR1 WNHNN, CDR2 SYGVQD (reference sequence). The CDR3 protein is CASSRDAGTGELFF. The DNA for the CDR3 is TGCGCCAGCAGCAGGGATGCGGGGACCGGGGAGCTGTTTTTT.

V is TRBV10-2 and J is TRBJ2-1; D is unresolved. Germline V lookup: CDR1 WSHSY, CDR2 SAAADI. The CDR3 is 11 residues long. Trimming removed 10 bases at V and 4 bases at J, with 8 bases between. The CDR3 DNA sequence: TGCGCCATCCGCGAGTACAATGAGCAGTTCTTC. Translating it yields CAIREYNEQFF.

V usage is TRBV2 and J usage is TRBJ1-1; D perhaps matches TRBD1 (6 bases). CDR1 is SNHLY and CDR2 is FYNNEI in the germline V gene. The CDR3 contains 14 residues. Trimming pared 5 bases from V and 1 base from J, leaving 11 bases between. CDR3: CASSSRTANTEAFF. CDR3 nucleotides: TGTGCCAGCAGTTCCCGGACAGCGAACACTGAAGCTTTCTTT.

V is TRBV3-1 (or the pseudogene TRBV3-2) and J is TRBJ2-1, with 10 nucleotides matching TRBD1. V shed 4 bases, J shed 9 bases, and the junction held 12 bases outside the gene matches. This CDR3 spans 16 amino acids. In germline, CDR1 is LGHDT, CDR2 YNNKEL (reference sequence). CDR3 loop: CASSRWPGQGQGEQFF. DNA for the CDR3: TGTGCCAGCAGCCGCTGGCCGGGACAGGGGCAGGGTGAGCAGTTCTTC.

The chain recombines TRBV9 with TRBJ2-2; possibly TRBD1 for D (7 bases). The germline V and J ends were trimmed by 0 bases and 7 bases, with 13 bases remaining between them. The length of the CDR3 is 15 residues. The germline V gene has CDR1 SGDLS and CDR2 YYNGEE. CDR3 in DNA: TGTGCCAGCAGCGTAGTAGGGGGCGGGAACGGGGAGCTGTTTTTT. Translated, it gives CASSVVGGGNGELFF.

The chain couples TRBV7-9 to TRBJ2-1; 7 nucleotides match TRBD2. Losses at the gene ends were 5 bases for V and 2 bases for J; bases not matched to a gene: 6. Germline V CDR1 and CDR2: SEHNR, FQNEAQ (reference sequence). The CDR3 runs to 15 residues. This CDR3 is CASSAGVRTYNEQFF. The CDR3 DNA reads as TGTGCCAGCAGCGCGGGAGTAAGGACCTACAATGAGCAGTTCTTC.

The rearrangement uses TRBV11-2 and TRBJ2-2, with TRBD2 identical over 8 bases. The CDR3 is 16 amino acids. The V gene end was trimmed by 1 base and the J gene end by 0 bases; junction bases not matched to a gene: 1. Germline loops: CDR1 SGHAT, CDR2 FQNNGV. CDR3 coding DNA: TGTGCCAGCAGCTTAGGACTAGCGCCGAACACCGGGGAGCTGTTTTTT. Encoded protein: CASSLGLAPNTGELFF.

V gene TRBV20-1 combines with J gene TRBJ2-5; 11 bases align to TRBD2. Germline V lookup: CDR1 DFQATT, CDR2 SNEGSKA (reference sequence). The CDR3 has 15 residues. Losses at the gene ends were 3 bases for V and 2 bases for J; bases not matched to a gene: 5. CDR3 residues: CSASGLAGLQETQYF. The CDR3 DNA follows: TGCAGTGCTAGTGGACTAGCGGGCCTACAAGAGACCCAGTACTTC.

This chain joins TRBV5-5 and TRBJ1-2, with 8 nucleotides matching TRBD1. The CDR3 is 13 residues long. Germline assignment: CDR1 SGHKS and CDR2 YYEKEE (reference sequence). J gave up 8 bases and V 3 bases, and 6 bases lay outside the gene matches. The CDR3 spells CASSSTGALGYTF. CDR3 bases: TGTGCCAGCAGCTCGACAGGGGCGCTGGGCTACACCTTC.

This chain uses TRBV10-3 with TRBJ2-2; 12 nucleotides align to TRBD2. The CDR3 consists of 17 residues. V dropped 6 bases and J dropped 2; count of bases not matched to a gene: 7. Germline loops: CDR1 ENHRY, CDR2 SYGVKD. The CDR3 loop is CAISKTSGGINTGELFF. CDR3 sequence (DNA): TGTGCCATCAGCAAGACTAGCGGGGGAATAAACACCGGGGAGCTGTTTTTT.

V usage is TRBV9 and J usage is TRBJ2-5; 9 nucleotides match TRBD2. After removal of 2 bases from V and 3 bases from J, the junction contained 8 bases not matched to a gene. Germline CDR1 reads SGDLS; CDR2 reads YYNGEE. The length of the CDR3 is 16 residues. The DNA of the CDR3 is TGTGCCAGCAGCGTCAGAAGCGGGGGGAGAGAAGAGACCCAGTACTTC. Amino acid sequence: CASSVRSGGREETQYF.